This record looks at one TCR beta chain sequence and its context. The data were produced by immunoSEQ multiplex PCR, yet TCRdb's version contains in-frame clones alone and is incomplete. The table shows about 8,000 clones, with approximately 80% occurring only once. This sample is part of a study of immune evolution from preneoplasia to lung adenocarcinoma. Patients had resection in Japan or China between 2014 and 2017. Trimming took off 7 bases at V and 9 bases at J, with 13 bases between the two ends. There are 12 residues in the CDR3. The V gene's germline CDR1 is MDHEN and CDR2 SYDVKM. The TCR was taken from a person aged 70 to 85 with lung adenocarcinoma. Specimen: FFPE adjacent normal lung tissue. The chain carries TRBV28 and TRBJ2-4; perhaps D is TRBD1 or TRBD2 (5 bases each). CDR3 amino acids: CASTPPRGIQYF. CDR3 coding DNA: TGTGCCAGCACCCCTCCGAGGGGCATTCAGTACTTC.